The subject of this entry is one T cell receptor beta chain. The sample is drawn from a study of cytomegalovirus exposure and HLA in healthy donors. CDR1 and CDR2 from the germline V gene are LNHDA and SQIVND (reference sequence). The CDR3 length is 17 residues. PCR amplification relied on 60 Vbeta primers (plus 13 Jbeta primers). Only in-frame clones appear in the TCRdb table, and some are missing; sequencing was by immunoSEQ multiplex PCR. The sample has about 160,000 clones, about 80% seen once; the top ten hold around 4.3%. The chain links TRBV19 to TRBJ2-5; 12 bases are shared with TRBD1. The better agreement between TRBJ2-7 and the DNA end casts doubt on the J call. The source of this sequence is a man aged 25 to 40 in good health and CMV-seronegative. The specimen was PBMCs. The DNA of the CDR3 is TGTGCCAGTAGTATAGATCGGAACGGGACAGGGGGCGGCGAGCAGTACTTC. It specifies CASSIDRNGTGGGEQYF.